These T cell receptor beta chains were read from a single sample in a study of CD8 T cells in ankylosing spondylitis. TCRdb called the 5' RACE reads again in MiXCR, with one record for every CDR3 protein. The sample carries about 90,000 distinct CDR3 sequences, around 8.3% recorded once. Sequenced material: blood, either unsorted or a sorted T cell fraction (not recorded which). Receptors originate from a male donor with ankylosing spondylitis. Both conserved end residues are trimmed from each CDR3.

TRBJ1-6	TRBV20-1	SAREGQGWVDSPLH
TRBJ1-1	TRBV7-9	ASSLIQGMNTEAF
TRBJ1-4	TRBV10-2	ASSATGHNEKLF
TRBJ2-3	TRBV11-2	ASTLTGVGDTQY
TRBJ2-7	TRBV7-9	ASSLAPGTGYEQY
TRBJ1-2	TRBV4-1	ASSPERALVLDGYT
TRBJ2-5	TRBV29-1	SVMGRSGETQY
TRBJ2-1	TRBV27	ASSLSPYSVRNEQF
TRBJ1-1	TRBV29-1	SGARPGTMNTEAF
TRBJ2-1	TRBV24-1	ATSDLTGVNEQF
TRBJ2-1	TRBV7-9	ASSQLAGGPGYNEQF
TRBJ2-3	TRBV28	ASTLGLADHTDTQY
TRBJ2-1	TRBV13	ASSPGLAGGPSYNEQF
TRBJ1-1	TRBV20-1	SARDKQNTEAF
TRBJ2-1	TRBV27	ASSLTKGLARSYNEQF
TRBJ2-7	TRBV15	ATSKPGLGPEQY
TRBJ2-1	TRBV24-1	ATSDLGREQF
TRBJ2-1	TRBV25-1	ASSTLRDRGSGRRYNEQF
TRBJ2-3	TRBV4-2	ASSQNVGWGLAMAQDTQY
TRBJ1-5	TRBV18	ASSPVAVLNQPQH
TRBJ2-1	TRBV12-3/TRBV12-4	ASSRTGAYNEQF
TRBJ2-1	TRBV20-1	SASGLAREQF
TRBJ2-1	TRBV27	ASSFSRYNEQF
TRBJ2-1	TRBV27	ASSIRGLYNEQF
TRBJ2-7	TRBV12-3/TRBV12-4	ASSPGLAGEQY
TRBJ1-1	TRBV25-1	ASSALYGGNTEAF
TRBJ1-3	TRBV7-6	ASSLSGIRGNTIY
TRBJ1-4	TRBV10-3	AISDPPNEKLF
TRBJ2-1	TRBV30	AWKRLAGVVGYNEQF
TRBJ1-1	TRBV4-2	ASSQPPKKIHTEAF
TRBJ2-7	TRBV12-3/TRBV12-4	ASSSGTVDYEQY
TRBJ2-2	TRBV10-2	ASRENGELF
TRBJ1-4	TRBV2	ASSESMGQPNEKLF
TRBJ1-1	TRBV10-2	ASSEYGLVTEAF
TRBJ2-1	TRBV11-3	ASSPHSGRAGEQF
TRBJ1-1	TRBV5-1	ASSINTEAF
TRBJ2-1	TRBV5-4	ASSLGLALYNEQF
TRBJ2-2	TRBV10-3	AALEGTSTPTGELF
TRBJ2-1	TRBV24-1	ATTRGNEQF
TRBJ2-1	TRBV4-1	ASSQPLWTSGYNEQF
TRBJ2-5	TRBV6-5	ASSYGRGGLAMETQY
TRBJ2-1	TRBV7-6	ASSWDLPSSYNEQF
TRBJ1-2	TRBV12-3/TRBV12-4	ASSAGTGDGYT
TRBJ1-6	TRBV6-1	ASSLGQFESPLH
TRBJ2-1	TRBV15	ATSRDVASGENEQF
TRBJ1-2	TRBV12-3/TRBV12-4	ASSFPPGTDGYT